This TCR beta chain is drawn from a study of T-cell memory formation after mild COVID-19. Study information: Each donor largely had its own TCR clusters. Broader study findings: Memory sampled before infection contained some responding clones, suggesting cross-reactive memory joined. Most CD4+ clones that shrank were in CM and EM, while CD8+ ones turned up in EMRA.

Barcoded TCR alpha and TCR beta cDNA libraries with UMIs came from 5'RACE using constant-segment primers. From the 5' RACE reads, TCRdb called clonotypes with MiXCR, one entry per CDR3 protein. This sample yields around 120,000 distinct CDR3 sequences, of which about 17% are seen a single time; around 14% belongs to the top ten. In this sample, this clonotype turned up a few times. What it binds is unknown. Germline V gene data show CDR1 as SGHVS and CDR2 as FNYEAQ. This CDR3 has 15 residues. Trimming took off 0 bases at V and 2 bases at J, with 9 bases between the two ends. The TCR comes from an adult woman who had mild COVID-19 (a few samples of this study predate the infection). Cell type and time point are not known. The chain uses TRBV7-6 and TRBJ2-3; D remains ambiguous. Sequencing was performed on PBMCs or a T cell subset sorted from them (not recorded which). DNA of the CDR3: TGTGCCAGCAGCTTAGCGGGCGGATACACAGATACGCAGTATTTT. Protein sequence: CASSLAGGYTDTQYF.